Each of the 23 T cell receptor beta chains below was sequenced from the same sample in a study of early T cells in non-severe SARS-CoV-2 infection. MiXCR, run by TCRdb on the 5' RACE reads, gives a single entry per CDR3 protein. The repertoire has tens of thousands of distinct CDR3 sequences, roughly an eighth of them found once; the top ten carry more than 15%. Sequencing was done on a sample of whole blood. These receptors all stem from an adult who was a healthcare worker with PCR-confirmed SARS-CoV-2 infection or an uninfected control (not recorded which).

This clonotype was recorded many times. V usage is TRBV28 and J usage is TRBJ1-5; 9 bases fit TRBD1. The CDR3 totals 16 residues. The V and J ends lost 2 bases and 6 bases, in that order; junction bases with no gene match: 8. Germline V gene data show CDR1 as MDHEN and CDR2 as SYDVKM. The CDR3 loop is CASSLEGQGVGQPQHF. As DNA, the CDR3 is TGTGCCAGCAGTTTAGAGGGACAGGGTGTCGGTCAGCCCCAGCATTTT.

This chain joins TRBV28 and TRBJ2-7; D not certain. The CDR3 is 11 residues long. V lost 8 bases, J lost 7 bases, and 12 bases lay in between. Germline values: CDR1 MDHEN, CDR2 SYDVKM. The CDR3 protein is CASAVAWEQYF. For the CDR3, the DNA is TGTGCCAGCGCAGTCGCCTGGGAGCAGTACTTC. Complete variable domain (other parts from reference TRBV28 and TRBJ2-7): DVKVTQSSRYLVKRTGEKVFLECVQDMDHENMFWYRQDPGLGLRLIYFSYDVKMKEKGDIPEGYSVSREKKERFSLILESASTNQTSMYLCASAVAWEQYFGPGTRLTVT.

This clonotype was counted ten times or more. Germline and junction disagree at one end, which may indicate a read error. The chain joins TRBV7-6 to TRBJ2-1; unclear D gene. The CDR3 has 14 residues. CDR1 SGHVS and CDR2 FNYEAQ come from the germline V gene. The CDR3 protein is CASSLGSRPEVKLF. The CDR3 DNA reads TGTGCCAGCAGCTTAGGATCCCGCCCTGAGGTGAAGCTCTTC. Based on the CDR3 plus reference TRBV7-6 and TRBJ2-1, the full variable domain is GAGVSQSPRYKVTKRGQDVALRCDPISGHVSLYWYRQALGQGPEFLTYFNYEAQQDKSGLPNDRFSAERPEGSISTLTIQRTEQRDSAMYRCASSLGSRPEVKLFGPGTRLTVL.

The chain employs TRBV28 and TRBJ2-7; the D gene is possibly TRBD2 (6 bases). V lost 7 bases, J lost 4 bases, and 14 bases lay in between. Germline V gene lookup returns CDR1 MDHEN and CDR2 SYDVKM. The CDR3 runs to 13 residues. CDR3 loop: CASNNVAEYEQYF. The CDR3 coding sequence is TGTGCCAGCAATAACGTAGCGGAATACGAGCAGTACTTC.

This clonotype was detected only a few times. The CDR3 DNA sequence: TGTGCCAGTGGACAGTCCAATCAGCCCCAGCATTTT. Translation gives CASGQSNQPQHF. J is TRBJ1-5 and V is TRBV4-2; TRBD1 is a possible D gene (6 bases). Germline lookup yields CDR1 LGHNA and CDR2 YNFKEQ. The V end was cut by 9 bases, the J end by 3 bases, with 9 bases between. CDR3 length: 12 amino acids.

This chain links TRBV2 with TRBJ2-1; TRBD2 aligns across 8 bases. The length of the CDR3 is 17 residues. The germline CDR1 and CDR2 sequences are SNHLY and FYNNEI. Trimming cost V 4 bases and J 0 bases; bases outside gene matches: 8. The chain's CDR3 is CASSATGGQSSYNEQFF. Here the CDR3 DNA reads TGTGCCAGCAGTGCAACGGGGGGGCAAAGCTCCTACAATGAGCAGTTCTTC.

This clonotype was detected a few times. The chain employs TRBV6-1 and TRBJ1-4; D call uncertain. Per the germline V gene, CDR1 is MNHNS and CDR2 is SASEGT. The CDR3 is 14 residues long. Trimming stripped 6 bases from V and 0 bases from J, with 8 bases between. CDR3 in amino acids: CASSPAATNEKLFF. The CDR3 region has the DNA TGTGCCAGCAGCCCCGCTGCAACTAATGAAAAACTGTTTTTT.

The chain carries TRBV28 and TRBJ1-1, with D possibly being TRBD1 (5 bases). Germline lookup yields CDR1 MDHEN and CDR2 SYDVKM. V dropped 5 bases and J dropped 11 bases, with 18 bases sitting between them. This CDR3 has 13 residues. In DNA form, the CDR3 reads TGTGCCAGCAGTAACCGGATCGGGGGTTACGCTTTCTTT. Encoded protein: CASSNRIGGYAFF.

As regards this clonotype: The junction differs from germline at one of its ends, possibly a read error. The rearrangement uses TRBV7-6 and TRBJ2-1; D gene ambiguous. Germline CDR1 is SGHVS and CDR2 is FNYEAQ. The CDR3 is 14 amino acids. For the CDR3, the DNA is TGTGCCAGCAGCTCGAGCAGGTCCTCCAATGAGCAGTTCTTC. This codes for CASSSSRSSNEQFF. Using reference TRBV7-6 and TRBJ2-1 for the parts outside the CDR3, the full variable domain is GAGVSQSPRYKVTKRGQDVALRCDPISGHVSLYWYRQALGQGPEFLTYFNYEAQQDKSGLPNDRFSAERPEGSISTLTIQRTEQRDSAMYRCASSSSRSSNEQFFGPGTRLTVL.

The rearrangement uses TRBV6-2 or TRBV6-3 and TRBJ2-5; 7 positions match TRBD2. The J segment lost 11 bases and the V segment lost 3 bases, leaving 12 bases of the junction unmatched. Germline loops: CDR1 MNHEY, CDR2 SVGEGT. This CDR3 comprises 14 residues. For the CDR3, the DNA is TGTGCCAGCAGTTATAACGCCCCCCGGGGAGGGCAGTACTTC. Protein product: CASSYNAPRGGQYF.

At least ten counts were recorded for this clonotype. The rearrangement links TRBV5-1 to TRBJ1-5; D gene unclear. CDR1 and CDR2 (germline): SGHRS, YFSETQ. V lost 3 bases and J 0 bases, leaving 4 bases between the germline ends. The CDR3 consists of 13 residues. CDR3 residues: CASSSSSNQPQHF. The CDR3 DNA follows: TGCGCCAGCAGCTCCAGTAGCAATCAGCCCCAGCATTTT. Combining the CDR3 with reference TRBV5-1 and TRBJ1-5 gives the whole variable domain KAGVTQTPRYLIKTRGQQVTLSCSPISGHRSVSWYQQTPGQGLQFLFEYFSETQRNKGNFPGRFSGRQFSNSRSEMNVSTLELGDSALYLCASSSSSNQPQHFGDGTRLSIL.

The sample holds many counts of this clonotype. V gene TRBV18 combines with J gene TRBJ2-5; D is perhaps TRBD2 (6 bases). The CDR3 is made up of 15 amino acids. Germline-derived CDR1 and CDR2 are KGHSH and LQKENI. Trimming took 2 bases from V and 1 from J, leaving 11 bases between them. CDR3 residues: CASSPEVGGQETQYF. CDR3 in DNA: TGTGCCAGCTCACCAGAGGTGGGGGGCCAAGAGACCCAGTACTTC.

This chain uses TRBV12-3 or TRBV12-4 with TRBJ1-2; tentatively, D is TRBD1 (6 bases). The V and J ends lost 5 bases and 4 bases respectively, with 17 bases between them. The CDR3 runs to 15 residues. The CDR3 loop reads CASSLSSGTTYGYTF. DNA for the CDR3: TGTGCCAGCAGTCTTTCCTCCGGGACAACCTATGGCTACACCTTC.

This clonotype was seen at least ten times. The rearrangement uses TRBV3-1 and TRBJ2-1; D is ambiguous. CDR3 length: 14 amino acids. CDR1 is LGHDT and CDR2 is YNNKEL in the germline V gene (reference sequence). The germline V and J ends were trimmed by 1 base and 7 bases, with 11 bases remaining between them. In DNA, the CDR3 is TGTGCCAGCAGCCAAGGACACGCCCGGAATGAGCAGTTCTTC. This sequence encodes CASSQGHARNEQFF.

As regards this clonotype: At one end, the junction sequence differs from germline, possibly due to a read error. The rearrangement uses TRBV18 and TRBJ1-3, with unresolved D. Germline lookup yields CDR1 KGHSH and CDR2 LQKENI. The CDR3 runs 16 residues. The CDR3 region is CASSPSGDLSENTIYF. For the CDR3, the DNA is TGTGCCAGCTCACCCTCCGGCGACCTCTCTGAAAACACCATATATTTT.

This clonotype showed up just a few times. CDR3 sequence reads: CASSLPRGTQQFF. The CDR3 coding sequence is TGTGCCAGCAGCCTCCCAAGGGGGACCCAGCAGTTCTTC. The chain recombines TRBV11-2 with TRBJ2-1; TRBD1 might be the D (6 bases). The V gene lost 5 bases and the J gene lost 11 bases, with 16 bases spanning the gap. CDR1 and CDR2 (germline): SGHAT, FQNNGV. The CDR3 loop spans 13 amino acids.

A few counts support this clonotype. CDR3 DNA: TGCGCCAGCAGCTTGGAGGCGTTTGACGAGCAGTTCTTC. This sequence encodes CASSLEAFDEQFF. The chain links TRBV5-1 to TRBJ2-1; D is ambiguous. V shed 0 bases and J shed 10 bases, with 11 bases lying between them. CDR1 is SGHRS, CDR2 YFSETQ, per germline. This CDR3 spans 13 amino acids.

CDR3 sequence: CASSEGGPSYEQYF. Here the CDR3 DNA reads TGTGCCAGCAGTGAAGGGGGCCCGTCCTACGAGCAGTACTTC. This chain joins TRBV2 and TRBJ2-7; D is possibly TRBD1 (5 bases). Per the germline V gene, CDR1 is SNHLY and CDR2 is FYNNEI. The CDR3 consists of 14 residues. Trimming removed 1 base from V and 1 base from J, with 8 bases in between.

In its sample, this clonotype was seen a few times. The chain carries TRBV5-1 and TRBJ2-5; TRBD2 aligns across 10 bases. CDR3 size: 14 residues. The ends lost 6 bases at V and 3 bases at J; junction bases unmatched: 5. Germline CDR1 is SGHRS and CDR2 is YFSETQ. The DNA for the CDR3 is TGCGCCAGCACCTCTGGACTAGCGGAAGAGACCCAGTACTTC. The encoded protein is CASTSGLAEETQYF.

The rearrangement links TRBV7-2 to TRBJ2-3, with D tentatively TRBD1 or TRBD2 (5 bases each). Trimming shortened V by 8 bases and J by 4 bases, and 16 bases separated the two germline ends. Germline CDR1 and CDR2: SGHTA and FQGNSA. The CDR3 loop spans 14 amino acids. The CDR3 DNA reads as TGTGCCAGCCGGGGCCTCAGTAGGGCAGATACGCAGTATTTT. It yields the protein CASRGLSRADTQYF.

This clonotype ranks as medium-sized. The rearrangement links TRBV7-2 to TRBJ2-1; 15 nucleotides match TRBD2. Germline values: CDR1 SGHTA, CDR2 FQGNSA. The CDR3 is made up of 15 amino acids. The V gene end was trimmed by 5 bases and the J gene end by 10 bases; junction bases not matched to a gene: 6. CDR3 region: CASSMGLAGGNEQFF. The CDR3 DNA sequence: TGTGCCAGCAGCATGGGACTAGCGGGAGGAAACGAGCAGTTCTTC.

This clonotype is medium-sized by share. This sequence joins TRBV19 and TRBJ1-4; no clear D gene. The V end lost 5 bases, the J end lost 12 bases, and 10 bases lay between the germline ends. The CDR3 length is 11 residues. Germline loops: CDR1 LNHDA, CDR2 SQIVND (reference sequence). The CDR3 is CASSDALELFF. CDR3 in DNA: TGTGCCAGTAGTGACGCTCTAGAACTGTTTTTT.

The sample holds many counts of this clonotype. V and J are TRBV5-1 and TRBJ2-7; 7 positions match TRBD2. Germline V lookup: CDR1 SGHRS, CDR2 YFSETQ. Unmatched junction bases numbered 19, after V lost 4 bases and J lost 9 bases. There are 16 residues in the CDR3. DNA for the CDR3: TGCGCCAGCAGCGGGGGGGGACTGGCCCCCACCAGTTGGCAGTACTTC. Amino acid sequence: CASSGGGLAPTSWQYF.